This TCR beta chain was sequenced during a study of blood T cell repertoires in COVID-19 (TCRdb year 2020). With respect to the entire study: The collaborator samples originated in the United States, Italy and Spain and spanned the acute and convalescent phases of COVID-19. Where HLA class I and class II types were available, the types were taken from metadata supplied by the sample provider, not from assay-based typing. Samples were obtained from the ongoing ImmuneRACE study (first 160 participants) and from 950 to 1,500 subjects provided by 6 global collaborators. The repertoires were made available in a free public database intended to serve as a resource for research on the immune response to SARS-CoV-2. Subjects who had been exposed to COVID-19, were actively infected with it, or had recovered from it provided the deeply sampled blood TCRbeta repertoires that made up the dataset. The prospective study material was composed of cDNA or gDNA derived from T cells, B-cell-depleted T cells, or PBMCs. Nearly every sample came with metadata listing a de-identified subject ID, COVID-19 status, age in years and sex. Findings and caveats that apply to the study as a whole: How much clinical and demographic metadata was included differed by source and by participant, and the metadata was provided uncurated.

The collaborating institutions used their own protocols to collect whole blood in K2EDTA tubes. For TCRbeta analysis, collaborators shipped samples in one of three forms: frozen whole blood, isolated PBMCs, or DNA extracted from either of those sample types. The germline V gene gives CDR1 as SGHTA and CDR2 as FQGNSA. The junction shows trimming of 2 bases on V and 5 bases on J, plus 10 bases between the germline ends. There are 15 amino acids in the CDR3, from cysteine to phenylalanine inclusive. CDR3 DNA is the only sequence kept; it has 45 bases, read in frame from the first base. TCRbeta CDR3 regions were amplified from genomic DNA using the immunoSEQ Assay, a bias-controlled multiplex PCR. In the authors' own workflow: The number of nucleated cells in each sample was estimated by amplification of reference gene primers within the assay. To quantify the absolute abundance of each unique TCRbeta CDR3 rearrangement, sequence reads were collapsed and filtered. For each sample, productive Simpson clonality was calculated as the square root of Simpson's diversity index across productive rearrangements. The source is immuneACCESS, and TCRdb retained only in-frame sequences with V and J called. Part of the clones is not carried over; for the studies checked, unresolved V genes explain less than half of this, and the remainder is unexplained. The DNA was the basis for D and trimming; V, J and clone size are from that table. This sample comprises 200,000 to 300,000 clones, less than 90% of them detected only once. Roughly 6.3% of the sample is held by the ten biggest clonotypes.

In regard to this clone: No cognate antigen has been identified for it. No quality values exist for individual bases; no much larger clone is one base distant.

The TCR comes from a man in his sixties with acute or convalescent COVID-19. The chain is assembled from TRBV7-2 and TRBJ1-6; the D gene is perhaps TRBD1, on 6 matching bases. The material sequenced was peripheral blood. Read as DNA, the sequence is TGTGCCAGCAGCTTACAGAGACAGGATAATTCACCCCTCCACTTT. Its translation reads: CASSLQRQDNSPLHF.